This is a list of T cell receptor beta chains from one sample in a study of CD8+ T cells in alopecia areata. Clones were read by immunoSEQ multiplex PCR, and TCRdb kept only the in-frame ones, dropping some. Counted here are 110,000 to 150,000 clones, 50% to 65% occurring once; the ten biggest clones make up more than 15%. This material consisted of CD8+ T cells sorted from blood, taken at week 4, from a patient treated with tofacitinib. These receptors all stem from a human donor with alopecia areata. The CDR3 runs from the conserved cysteine through the conserved F or W. Fields, in order: V gene, clone size, D gene, J gene, CDR3 protein, CDR3 DNA. The D gene is left open where the match is weak. Not every row has a clone size; where given, it reads once, few, many or a size class.

v_call: TRBV9; clone_size: few; d_call: NA; j_call: TRBJ1-2; cdr3_aa: CASSAASSGYTF; cdr3_nt: TGTGCCAGCAGCGCCGCTTCCAGCGGCTACACCTTC
v_call: TRBV27; clone_size: few; d_call: TRBD1; j_call: TRBJ2-6; cdr3_aa: CASSPSTGDSGANVLTF; cdr3_nt: TGTGCCAGCAGCCCATCAACAGGGGACTCTGGGGCCAACGTCCTGACTTTC
v_call: TRBV7-2; clone_size: NA; d_call: TRBD1; j_call: TRBJ1-1; cdr3_aa: CASSSGQGARVYTEAFF; cdr3_nt: TGTGCCAGCAGCTCCGGGCAGGGGGCGCGAGTATACACTGAAGCTTTCTTT
v_call: TRBV10-3; clone_size: NA; d_call: NA; j_call: TRBJ2-7; cdr3_aa: CAISESGGWASDEQYF; cdr3_nt: TGTGCCATCAGTGAGTCGGGTGGGTGGGCCAGCGACGAGCAGTACTTC
v_call: TRBV5-4; clone_size: few; d_call: TRBD1; j_call: TRBJ1-2; cdr3_aa: CASSLDRGHFYGYTF; cdr3_nt: TGTGCCAGCAGCTTGGACAGGGGGCACTTCTATGGCTACACCTTC
v_call: TRBV11-2; clone_size: once; d_call: TRBD1; j_call: TRBJ1-4; cdr3_aa: CASSAAGGGSEKLFF; cdr3_nt: TGTGCCAGCAGCGCAGCAGGGGGCGGGAGTGAAAAACTGTTTTTT
v_call: TRBV5-1; clone_size: NA; d_call: NA; j_call: TRBJ2-7; cdr3_aa: CASSFPDSYEQYF; cdr3_nt: TGCGCCAGCAGCTTCCCAGACTCCTACGAGCAGTACTTC
v_call: TRBV19; clone_size: NA; d_call: TRBD1; j_call: TRBJ1-5; cdr3_aa: CATQRQGRSSSNQPQHF; cdr3_nt: TGTGCCACCCAACGACAGGGGCGATCCTCTAGCAATCAGCCCCAGCATTTT
v_call: TRBV5-6; clone_size: NA; d_call: NA; j_call: TRBJ1-1; cdr3_aa: CASSADRNTEAFF; cdr3_nt: TGTGCCAGCAGCGCAGACAGGAACACTGAAGCTTTCTTT
v_call: TRBV11-2; clone_size: once; d_call: NA; j_call: TRBJ2-5; cdr3_aa: CASSSSGLGETQYF; cdr3_nt: TGTGCCAGCAGCTCCTCTGGTCTAGGAGAGACCCAGTACTTC